These T cell receptor beta chains were read from a single sample in a study of T cell responses to AZD1222 COVID-19 vaccine. Produced via immunoSEQ multiplex PCR; TCRdb's table is partial and in-frame only. The data contain some 170,000 clones, 92% of them singletons. Specimen: peripheral blood, collected on day 0 of MenACWY control vaccination. All receptors derive from an adult in good health. Both conserved end residues are part of each CDR3. Fields, in order: CDR3 length, D gene, clone size, J gene, V gene, CDR3 protein, CDR3 DNA. D genes are given only for firm matches. For some rows the clone size is stated as once, few or many, or as a class when expanded; others skip it.

>13|.|.|TRBJ1-6|TRBV27
CASSLTYNSPLHF
TGTGCCAGCAGTTTAACCTATAATTCACCCCTCCACTTT
>13|TRBD2|.|TRBJ2-1|TRBV10-2
CASLAGAWDEQFF
TGCGCCAGCCTAGCGGGAGCATGGGATGAGCAGTTCTTC
>12|.|.|TRBJ1-2|TRBV12-3/TRBV12-4
CASSLGGDGYTF
TGTGCCAGCAGTTTAGGAGGGGATGGCTACACCTTC
>14|.|.|TRBJ2-5|TRBV9
CASSVDPGWKTQYF
TGTGCCAGCAGCGTAGACCCGGGTTGGAAGACCCAGTACTTC
>15|.|.|TRBJ2-7|TRBV9
CASSVASGTQNEQYF
TGTGCCAGCAGCGTAGCTTCCGGGACACAGAACGAGCAGTACTTC
>15|.|.|TRBJ2-2|TRBV28
CASSPTRPNTGELFF
TGTGCCAGCAGTCCTACTAGACCGAACACCGGGGAGCTGTTTTTT
>14|TRBD1|.|TRBJ1-2|TRBV9
CASSAFQGDYGYTF
TGTGCCAGCAGCGCCTTCCAGGGGGACTATGGCTACACCTTC
>15|.|.|TRBJ2-5|TRBV5-1
CASSLVDFSQETQYF
TGCGCCAGCAGCTTGGTGGACTTTTCGCAAGAGACCCAGTACTTC
>14|TRBD1|few|TRBJ2-7|TRBV7-9
CASSFDTGAYEQYF
TGTGCCAGCAGCTTCGACACAGGGGCCTACGAGCAGTACTTC
>14|TRBD1|.|TRBJ1-1|TRBV7-2
CASSRDRGRAEAFF
TGTGCCAGCAGCCGGGACAGGGGGAGAGCTGAAGCTTTCTTT
>15|.|.|TRBJ1-4|TRBV15
CATSARHLKNEKLFF
TGTGCCACCAGCGCCCGACACTTGAAGAATGAAAAACTGTTTTTT
>17|TRBD2|.|TRBJ2-1|TRBV10-3
CAISESLAGVGYNEQFF
TGTGCCATCAGTGAGTCACTAGCGGGGGTGGGATACAATGAGCAGTTCTTC
>15|TRBD1|.|TRBJ2-5|TRBV19
CASSPNTGARGTQYF
TGTGCCAGTAGTCCTAACACAGGGGCCCGAGGGACCCAGTACTTC
>11|.|.|TRBJ2-7|TRBV11-2
CASSLGVEQYF
TGTGCCAGCAGCTTAGGGGTGGAGCAGTACTTC
>15|.|.|TRBJ2-1|TRBV7-2
CASSFDRWGGNEQFF
TGTGCCAGCAGCTTCGACCGTTGGGGTGGCAATGAGCAGTTCTTC
>15|.|.|TRBJ1-4|TRBV19
CASSNRDGSFEKLFF
TGTGCCAGTAGTAACCGGGACGGAAGCTTCGAAAAACTGTTTTTT
>16|.|.|TRBJ1-1|TRBV4-1
CASSQESVSRWTEAFF
TGCGCCAGCAGCCAAGAGTCGGTTTCAAGATGGACTGAAGCTTTCTTT
>16|.|.|TRBJ1-2|TRBV5-6
CASSPEGVTTNYGYTF
TGTGCCAGCAGCCCGGAGGGGGTAACTACTAACTATGGCTACACCTTC
>14|.|.|TRBJ1-1|TRBV7-8
CASSLIQGNTEAFF
TGTGCCAGCAGCTTAATTCAGGGGAACACTGAAGCTTTCTTT
>15|.|.|TRBJ1-2|TRBV18
CASSPSQGVGYGYTF
TGTGCCAGCTCACCTTCACAGGGAGTGGGGTATGGCTACACCTTC
>16|.|.|TRBJ1-3|TRBV11-3
CASSLGPDRSGNTIYF
TGTGCCAGCAGCTTAGGACCCGACAGGTCTGGAAACACCATATATTTT
>13|.|.|TRBJ1-5|TRBV24-1
CATSAGRRQPQHF
TGTGCCACCAGTGCAGGGAGGCGTCAGCCCCAGCATTTT
>14|.|.|TRBJ1-2|TRBV6-5
CASSYHGRDYGYTF
TGTGCCAGCAGTTACCACGGCAGGGACTATGGCTACACCTTC
>16|TRBD1|.|TRBJ2-3|TRBV18
CASSPLDRGRTDTQYF
TGTGCCAGCTCACCCCTGGACAGGGGGCGCACAGATACGCAGTATTTT
>14|.|.|TRBJ1-2|TRBV5-6
CASSLWQGAGGYTF
TGTGCCAGCAGCTTGTGGCAGGGAGCGGGTGGCTACACCTTC
>19|TRBD1|.|TRBJ2-3|TRBV4-1
CASSQESSRGTGGRDTQYF
TGCGCCAGCAGCCAAGAATCATCGAGGGGGACAGGGGGCAGAGATACGCAGTATTTT
>14|TRBD1|once|TRBJ1-2|TRBV10-3
CAISGQGKFYGYTF
TGTGCCATCAGTGGACAGGGGAAATTCTATGGCTACACCTTC
>15|.|.|TRBJ1-3|TRBV6-5
CASSYSTTAGNTIYF
TGTGCCAGCAGTTACTCGACGACGGCTGGAAACACCATATATTTT
>12|.|.|TRBJ1-2|TRBV19
CASQDRLYGYTF
TGTGCCAGCCAGGACAGACTCTATGGCTACACCTTC
>11|.|.|TRBJ2-1|TRBV7-9
CASSFSNEQFF
TGTGCCAGCAGCTTCAGCAATGAGCAGTTCTTC
>16|.|.|TRBJ1-5|TRBV7-9
CASSLGGPTSNQPQHF
TGTGCCAGCAGCTTAGGTGGGCCAACTAGCAATCAGCCCCAGCATTTT
>14|.|.|TRBJ1-2|TRBV5-6
CASSLWSQGHGYTF
TGTGCCAGCAGCTTGTGGTCACAGGGCCATGGCTACACCTTC
>14|TRBD1|.|TRBJ1-6|TRBV5-1
CASSYGQGTSPLHF
TGCGCCAGCAGCTACGGACAGGGGACTTCACCCCTCCACTTT
>14|.|.|TRBJ2-2|TRBV11-3
CASTPPQGVGELFF
TGTGCCAGCACTCCCCCGCAGGGCGTCGGGGAGCTGTTTTTT
>15|TRBD2|.|TRBJ2-1|TRBV5-8
CASSLVTSGYNEQFF
TGTGCCAGCAGCTTGGTGACTAGCGGGTACAATGAGCAGTTCTTC
>18|.|.|TRBJ2-1|TRBV4-3
CASSQDPLVGLPHNEQFF
TGCGCCAGCAGCCAGGATCCACTGGTAGGGCTCCCCCATAATGAGCAGTTCTTC